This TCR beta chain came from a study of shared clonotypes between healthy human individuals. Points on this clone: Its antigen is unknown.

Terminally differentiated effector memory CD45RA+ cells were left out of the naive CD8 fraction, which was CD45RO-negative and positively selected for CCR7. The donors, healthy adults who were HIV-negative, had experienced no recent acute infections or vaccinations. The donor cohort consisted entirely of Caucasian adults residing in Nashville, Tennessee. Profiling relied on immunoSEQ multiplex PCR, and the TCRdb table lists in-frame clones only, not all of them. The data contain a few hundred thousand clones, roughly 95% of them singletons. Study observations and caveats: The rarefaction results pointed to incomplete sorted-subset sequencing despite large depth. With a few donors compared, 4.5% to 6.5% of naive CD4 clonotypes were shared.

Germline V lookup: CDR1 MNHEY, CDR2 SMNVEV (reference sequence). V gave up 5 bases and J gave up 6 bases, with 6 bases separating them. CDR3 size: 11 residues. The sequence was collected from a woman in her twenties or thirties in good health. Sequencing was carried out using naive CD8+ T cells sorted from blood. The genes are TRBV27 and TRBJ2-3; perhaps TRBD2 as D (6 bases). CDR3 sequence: CASSGGDTQYF. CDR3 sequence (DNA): TGTGCCAGCAGTGGGGGGGATACGCAGTATTTT.